This paragraph reports one TCR beta chain. The target antigen is unknown. Germline-derived CDR1 and CDR2 are SQVTM and ANQGSEA. Trimming removed 6 bases from V and 8 bases from J, with 16 bases in between. The CDR3 has 12 residues. The data were taken from a study of blood T cells in healthy people across ages. Study results and limitations: Higher diversity, along with more naive CD4+ cells, distinguished long-lived donors from aged donors.

Each sample had at least 6.5 million PBMCs isolated. Combining a sample-barcoded 5' primer with a J-beta primer mix, a second PCR ran for about 7 to 12 cycles. Through a template-switch adaptor with 12 random nucleotides, each cDNA molecule received a tag. TCRdb fed the 5' RACE reads into MiXCR, producing one record per CDR3 protein. The repertoire holds 1.5 million to 2 million distinct CDR3 sequences, with more than 35% as singletons. The TCR originated in a human donor in good health. Input material: blood. The chain carries TRBV29-1 and TRBJ1-2, with a weak D call TRBD1 (5 bases). As DNA, the CDR3 is TGCAGCGTCGTCGGGGGTGTGGGGGGCTACACCTTC. The encoded protein is CSVVGGVGGYTF. The full variable domain, its missing parts supplied by reference TRBV29-1 and TRBJ1-2, is SAVISQKPSRDICQRGTSLTIQCQVDSQVTMMFWYRQQPGQSLTLIATANQGSEATYESGFVIDKFPISRPNLTFSTLTVSNMSPEDSSIYLCSVVGGVGGYTFGSGTRLTVV.